This entry concerns a single T cell receptor (beta chain). This specimen comes from a study of cytomegalovirus exposure and HLA in healthy donors. The PCR employed 60 Vbeta primers together with 13 Jbeta primers. Clones were read by immunoSEQ multiplex PCR, and TCRdb kept only the in-frame ones, dropping some. The repertoire includes about 110,000 clones, around four fifths of them detected once, and around 7.7% sits in the top ten. Trimming cost V 1 base and J 5 bases, with 10 bases left between them. Germline V lookup: CDR1 SGHTA, CDR2 FQGNSA. This CDR3 comprises 14 residues. The origin of this receptor is a woman aged 50 to 65 in good health and CMV-seropositive. The sample taken for sequencing was PBMCs. The J gene is TRBJ2-3, the V gene TRBV7-2, with D tentatively TRBD2 (5 bases). CDR3 loop: CASSLERAGDTQYF. The DNA of the CDR3 is TGTGCCAGCAGCTTAGAAAGGGCGGGAGATACGCAGTATTTT.